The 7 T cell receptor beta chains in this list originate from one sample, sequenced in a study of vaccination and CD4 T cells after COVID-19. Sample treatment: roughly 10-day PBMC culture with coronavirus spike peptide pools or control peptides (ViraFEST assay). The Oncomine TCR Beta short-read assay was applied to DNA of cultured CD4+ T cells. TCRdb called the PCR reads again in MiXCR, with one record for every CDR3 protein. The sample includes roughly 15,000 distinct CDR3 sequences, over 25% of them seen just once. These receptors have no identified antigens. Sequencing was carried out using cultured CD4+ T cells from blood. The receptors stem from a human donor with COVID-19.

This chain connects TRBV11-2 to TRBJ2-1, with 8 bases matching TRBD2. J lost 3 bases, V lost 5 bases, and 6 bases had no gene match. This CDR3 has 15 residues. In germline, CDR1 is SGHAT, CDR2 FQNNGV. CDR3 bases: TGTGCCAGCAGCGAACGGGGGGGATACTACAATGAGCAGTTCTTC. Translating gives CASSERGGYYNEQFF.

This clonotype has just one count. The CDR3, as DNA: TGTGCCAGCAGACGTTTGGGGGATGGGGGGGCCGAGCAGTACTTC. Protein product: CASRRLGDGGAEQYF. The V call is TRBV27, the J call TRBJ2-7; tentative D call: TRBD2 (7 bases). The CDR3 has 15 amino acids. Trimming left V 6 bases short and J 6 bases short, with 21 bases between. CDR1 is MNHEY, CDR2 SMNVEV, per germline (reference sequence).

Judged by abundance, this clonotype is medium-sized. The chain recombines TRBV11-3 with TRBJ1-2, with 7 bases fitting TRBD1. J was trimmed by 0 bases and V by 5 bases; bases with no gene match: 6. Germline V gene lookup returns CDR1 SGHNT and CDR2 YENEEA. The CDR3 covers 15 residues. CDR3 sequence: CASSPNRGANYGYTF. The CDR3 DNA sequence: TGTGCCAGCAGCCCCAACAGGGGAGCTAACTATGGCTACACCTTC.

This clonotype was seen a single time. The chain's CDR3 is CASSLKFAGSSGNTIYF. The CDR3 DNA follows: TGTGCCAGCAGCTTAAAGTTTGCAGGGAGCTCTGGAAACACCATATATTTT. The gene calls are TRBV7-2 and TRBJ1-3; possible D gene TRBD1, 5 bases. Germline lookup yields CDR1 SGHTA and CDR2 FQGNSA. The CDR3 has 17 residues. V lost 2 bases and J lost 0, with 14 bases in between.

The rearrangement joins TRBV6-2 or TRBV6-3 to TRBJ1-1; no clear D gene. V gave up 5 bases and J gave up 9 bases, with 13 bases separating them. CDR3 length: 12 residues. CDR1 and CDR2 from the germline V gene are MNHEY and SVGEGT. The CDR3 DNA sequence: TGTGCCAGCAGTCGAGGGCCGGACCAAGCTTTCTTT. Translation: CASSRGPDQAFF.

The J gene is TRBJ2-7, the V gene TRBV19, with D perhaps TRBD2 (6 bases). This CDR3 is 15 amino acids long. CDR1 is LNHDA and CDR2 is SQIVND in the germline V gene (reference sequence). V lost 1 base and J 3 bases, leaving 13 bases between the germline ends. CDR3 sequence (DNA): TGTGCCAGTAGTATAGTAGGCGGGGTGAACTACGAGCAGTACTTC. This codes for CASSIVGGVNYEQYF.

The CDR3 bases are TGCGCCAGCAGCTCCAATGACAGGGTGAGGACCGGGGAGCTGTTTTTT. This translates into CASSSNDRVRTGELFF. The V and J genes are TRBV5-1 and TRBJ2-2, with 7 bases lining up with TRBD1. The germline V gene has CDR1 SGHRS and CDR2 YFSETQ. This CDR3 comprises 16 residues. V shed 3 bases, J shed 5 bases, and the junction held 10 bases outside the gene matches.